What follows describes a single T cell receptor (beta chain). The data were taken from a study of blood T cell repertoires in COVID-19. Study-wide background: T cells, B-cell-depleted T cells, or PBMCs supplied cDNA or gDNA.

In the original analysis: Amplification of reference gene primers was used by the study to estimate nucleated cell counts. Produced via immunoSEQ multiplex PCR; TCRdb's table is partial and in-frame only. V, J and clone size are those of that table, while D and trimming were read from the DNA. The data show 200,000 to 250,000 clones, around 87% seen once. CDR1 and CDR2 (germline): SGHRS, YFSETQ. The CDR3 consists of 14 residues. The V and J ends lost 4 bases and 4 bases, in that order; junction bases with no gene match: 4. The sample was peripheral blood. The sequence derives from a woman between 50 and 59 years old with COVID-19, enrolled during active disease. This chain links TRBV5-1 with TRBJ2-2, with 7 bases that match TRBD1. CDR3 sequence: CASSARQGTGELFF. The CDR3 nucleotides are TGCGCCAGCAGCGCGAGACAGGGCACCGGGGAGCTGTTTTTT.